This is a list of T cell receptor beta chains from one sample in a study of blood T cells in healthy people across ages. MiXCR, applied by TCRdb to the 5' RACE reads, yields one record per CDR3 protein. Of 500,000 to 600,000 distinct CDR3 sequences in the sample, about 25% are singletons; the top ten hold approximately 17%. The specimen sequenced was blood. The receptors come from a woman aged 70-85 years in good health. CDR3s include the opening cysteine and the closing phenylalanine or tryptophan. The D gene is left open where the match is weak. Only part of the rows carry a size: once, few, many, or a class if the clone is expanded.

CDR3,DNA,V,D,size,J
CSVGTSGYNEQFF,TGCAGCGTGGGGACTAGCGGGTACAATGAGCAGTTCTTC,TRBV29-1,TRBD2,many,TRBJ2-1
CASWPGGNEQYF,TGTGCCAGCTGGCCCGGGGGAAACGAGCAGTACTTC,TRBV6-6,.,.,TRBJ2-7
CASSLTGGSGANVLTF,TGTGCCAGCAGCTTAACCGGGGGTTCTGGGGCCAACGTCCTGACTTTC,TRBV7-3,.,few,TRBJ2-6
CASSLKPRTGNGYTF,TGTGCCAGCAGCCTGAAACCACGGACAGGGAATGGCTACACCTTC,TRBV3-1,TRBD1,few,TRBJ1-2
CASSPRPVQPQHF,TGTGCCAGCAGCCCTCGACCCGTTCAGCCCCAGCATTTT,TRBV6-2/TRBV6-3,.,few,TRBJ1-5
CASSFQGGEAEAFF,TGCGCCAGCAGCTTTCAGGGGGGGGAGGCTGAAGCTTTCTTT,TRBV5-1,TRBD1,.,TRBJ1-1
CSASYGGSYNEQFF,TGCAGTGCTAGTTACGGGGGCTCCTACAATGAGCAGTTCTTC,TRBV20-1,.,few,TRBJ2-1
CASSLSSLIKNTQYF,TGTGCCAGCAGCTTATCCAGCTTAATTAAGAATACGCAGTATTTT,TRBV11-1,.,many,TRBJ2-3
CASSLEPGAGETRYF,TGTGCCAGCAGCTTAGAGCCGGGGGCGGGGGAGACCCGGTACTTC,TRBV7-2,.,.,TRBJ2-5
CASRPGGEETQYF,TGTGCCAGCAGACCAGGAGGGGAGGAGACCCAGTACTTC,TRBV12-3/TRBV12-4,.,.,TRBJ2-5
CSARDPRGAGDTQYF,TGCAGTGCTAGAGACCCAAGGGGGGCAGGGGATACGCAGTATTTT,TRBV20-1,.,.,TRBJ2-3
CASSQDRGYRYNEQFF,TGCGCCAGCAGCCAAGACAGGGGGTACCGTTACAATGAGCAGTTCTTC,TRBV4-3,TRBD1,.,TRBJ2-1
CASSQGLPSSYEQYF,TGTGCCAGCAGCCAAGGCCTCCCAAGCTCCTACGAGCAGTACTTC,TRBV3-1,.,.,TRBJ2-7
CASSYRESTEAFF,TGTGCCAGCAGCTATCGAGAGAGCACTGAAGCTTTCTTT,TRBV4-2,.,few,TRBJ1-1
CASSLQGVSSYEQYF,TGTGCCAGCAGCTTACAGGGGGTCAGCTCCTACGAGCAGTACTTC,TRBV7-8,TRBD1,.,TRBJ2-7
CSAPERSSNYGYTF,TGCAGTGCCCCAGAACGCTCTTCTAACTATGGCTACACCTTC,TRBV20-1,.,.,TRBJ1-2
CASSPGWRIYTDTQYF,TGTGCCAGCAGCCCAGGGTGGCGAATTTACACAGATACGCAGTATTTT,TRBV11-2,.,.,TRBJ2-3
CASSLGGGKNEAFF,TGCGCCAGCAGCCTAGGGGGAGGAAAAAATGAAGCTTTCTTT,TRBV5-1,.,.,TRBJ1-1
CATGRTGWRETQYF,TGTGCCACCGGGAGGACAGGGTGGCGAGAGACCCAGTACTTC,TRBV5-8,.,few,TRBJ2-5
CASSSTGSTSGKLFF,TGTGCCAGCAGTTCCACCGGGAGCACCTCTGGGAAACTGTTTTTT,TRBV6-2/TRBV6-3,.,.,TRBJ1-4
CASSRDRGRYGYTF,TGTGCCAGCAGCCGGGACAGGGGTCGATATGGCTACACCTTC,TRBV12-3/TRBV12-4,TRBD1,few,TRBJ1-2
CSGLAANEQFF,TGCAGTGGACTAGCGGCCAATGAGCAGTTCTTC,TRBV20-1,TRBD2,.,TRBJ2-1
CASSLGASSNTEAFF,TGCGCCAGCAGCTTGGGGGCCTCTTCGAACACTGAAGCTTTCTTT,TRBV5-1,.,.,TRBJ1-1
CASSQSGGDFTDTQYF,TGCGCCAGCAGCCAAAGCGGGGGGGACTTCACAGATACGCAGTATTTT,TRBV4-3,TRBD2,few,TRBJ2-3
CASSQDWVAGTVYEQYF,TGCGCCAGCAGCCAAGATTGGGTAGCGGGGACCGTCTACGAGCAGTACTTC,TRBV4-3,TRBD2,.,TRBJ2-7
CASSYSNRAGRNQPQHF,TGTGCCAGCAGTTACTCGAATCGGGCAGGGAGAAATCAGCCCCAGCATTTT,TRBV6-6,.,few,TRBJ1-5
CASSKTGQGIQSNYGYTF,TGTGCCAGCAGTAAAACGGGACAGGGCATACAATCTAACTATGGCTACACCTTC,TRBV6-1,TRBD1,.,TRBJ1-2
CASSLGQGGTYGYTF,TGTGCCAGCAGCTTAGGACAGGGTGGGACCTATGGCTACACCTTC,TRBV7-8,TRBD1,.,TRBJ1-2
CSVEGTGSDEQYF,TGCAGCGTTGAAGGTACGGGAAGCGACGAGCAGTACTTC,TRBV29-1,.,.,TRBJ2-7
CASSLGYSGASGTQYF,TGTGCCAGCAGCTTAGGGTATAGCGGGGCCTCGGGGACCCAGTACTTC,TRBV7-2,TRBD2,many,TRBJ2-5
CASSLGTGMHEQFF,TGCGCCAGCAGCTTAGGGACAGGGATGCATGAGCAGTTCTTC,TRBV5-1,TRBD1,.,TRBJ2-1
CASSAFKVANTNTEAFF,TGCGCCAGCAGCGCTTTTAAGGTCGCAAATACTAACACTGAAGCTTTCTTT,TRBV5-1,.,once,TRBJ1-1
CASSSGPGVSYNEQFF,TGTGCCAGCAGCTCCGGACCGGGGGTCTCCTACAATGAGCAGTTCTTC,TRBV12-3/TRBV12-4,.,.,TRBJ2-1
CASSFQAGVFTGELFF,TGTGCCAGCAGTTTCCAGGCGGGGGTGTTCACCGGGGAGCTGTTTTTT,TRBV27,TRBD2,few,TRBJ2-2
CASSSNRQGNTEAFF,TGTGCCAGCAGTTCGAACCGACAGGGCAACACTGAAGCTTTCTTT,TRBV3-1,TRBD1,few,TRBJ1-1
CASRQGGGGSEAFF,TGTGCCAGCAGACAAGGGGGGGGAGGGTCGGAGGCTTTCTTT,TRBV7-3,.,.,TRBJ1-1
CASSLILAGGRAEQFF,TGTGCCAGCAGCTTAATCCTAGCGGGGGGGCGGGCTGAGCAGTTCTTC,TRBV7-2,TRBD2,few,TRBJ2-1
CASSPNLTSQEAQYF,TGTGCCAGCAGTCCAAACCTGACTAGCCAAGAGGCCCAGTACTTC,TRBV28,TRBD2,.,TRBJ2-5
CASSYTGQGSRSPLHF,TGTGCCAGCAGTTACACGGGACAGGGATCGAGATCACCCCTCCACTTT,TRBV6-5,TRBD1,.,TRBJ1-6
CASSLGWRGQGQETQYF,TGTGCCAGCAGCTTGGGGTGGAGGGGACAGGGACAAGAGACCCAGTACTTC,TRBV7-2,TRBD1,many,TRBJ2-5
CASSLDIGPFERNTEAFF,TGTGCCAGCAGCTTAGATATCGGGCCCTTCGAAAGGAACACTGAAGCTTTCTTT,TRBV11-3,.,.,TRBJ1-1